The T cell receptor (beta chain) under discussion was sequenced for a study of T-cell reconstitution after alpha-beta-depleted transplantation in children. Findings of the study overall: One year post-transplant, T-cell counts and diversity were largely derived from T cells produced anew.

TCRbeta library construction was performed incorporating unique molecular identifiers. Via MiXCR, TCRdb re-called the PCR reads, giving one row per CDR3 protein. The sample lists around 300,000 distinct CDR3 sequences; more than 9% were seen once. About this clonotype itself: The target antigen is unknown. A much larger clone lies a single base off, so this may be a read error.

This CDR3 spans 13 amino acids. V lost 5 bases and J 11 bases, leaving 16 bases between the germline ends. The specimen comprised peripheral blood, sampled 180 days after TCRalphabeta/CD19-depleted stem cell transplant. This TCR was recovered from a male patient between 2 and 10 years old who had a stem cell transplant for chronic granulomatous disease, so the T cells may come from the graft donor. This chain joins TRBV12-3 or TRBV12-4 and TRBJ1-5; maybe TRBD1 (6 bases). The CDR3 protein is CASSQSQGSTQHF. The CDR3 DNA sequence: TGTGCCAGCAGTCAATCCCAGGGGAGTACCCAGCATTTT.